The 5 T cell receptor beta chains presented below share a single source sample, sequenced in a study of T cells in Graves' hyperthyroidism and ophthalmopathy. The TCR beta CDR3 regions underwent amplification using RNA transcripts as the source. During a first-round RT-PCR of the TCR CDR3, the HTBI primer set was used. Via MiXCR, TCRdb re-called the multiplex PCR reads, giving one row per CDR3 protein. The sample yields fewer than 450,000 distinct CDR3 sequences, approximately 18% seen once. The sample taken for sequencing was blood. All receptors derive from a woman aged 25 to 39 with Graves' hyperthyroidism that later progressed to Graves' ophthalmopathy.

This clonotype was seen many times. The rearrangement joins TRBV18 to TRBJ2-2, with 11 bases matching TRBD2. The CDR3 length is 17 residues. V gave up 0 bases and J gave up 4 bases; unmatched junction bases: 4. Germline loops: CDR1 KGHSH, CDR2 LQKENI. In DNA form, the CDR3 reads TGTGCCAGCTCACCACCTGAACTAGCGGGGGTCACCGGGGAGCTGTTTTTT. Translating it yields CASSPPELAGVTGELFF.

This clonotype came up many times. This chain uses TRBV19 with TRBJ1-1; D gene uncertain. Germline loops: CDR1 LNHDA, CDR2 SQIVND (reference sequence). The V end lost 10 bases, the J end lost 0 bases, and 9 bases lay between the germline ends. The CDR3 has 12 amino acids. The CDR3 sequence is CATENLNTEAFF. The CDR3 DNA reads TGTGCCACCGAGAACCTGAACACTGAAGCTTTCTTT.

This clonotype was observed at least ten times. The rearrangement joins TRBV7-2 to TRBJ1-1; D is unclear. Germline CDR1 reads SGHTA; CDR2 reads FQGNSA. The V end was cut by 3 bases, the J end by 3 bases, with 8 bases between. The CDR3 runs 13 residues. CDR3 sequence: CASSFDTDTEAFF. In nucleotides, the CDR3 is TGTGCCAGCAGCTTTGACACGGACACTGAAGCTTTCTTT. The full variable domain, with the rest looked up from reference TRBV7-2 and TRBJ1-1, is GAGVSQSPSNKVTEKGKDVELRCDPISGHTALYWYRQSLGQGLEFLIYFQGNSAPDKSGLPSDRFSAERTGGSVSTLTIQRTQQEDSAVYLCASSFDTDTEAFFGQGTRLTVV.

This clonotype showed up many times. V is TRBV5-1 and J is TRBJ2-7; the D gene could be TRBD1 or TRBD2 (7 bases each). V was cut by 0 bases and J by 5 bases, with 15 bases left in between. This CDR3 spans 15 amino acids. CDR1 is SGHRS, CDR2 YFSETQ, per germline. The CDR3 loop reads CASSLARGGLDEQYF. CDR3 in DNA: TGCGCCAGCAGCTTGGCCAGGGGGGGCCTCGACGAGCAGTACTTC.

This clonotype was recorded at least ten times. The V and J genes are TRBV28 and TRBJ2-2; D possibly corresponds to TRBD2 (7 bases). Trimming took 8 bases from V and 6 from J, leaving 13 bases between them. The V gene's germline CDR1 is MDHEN and CDR2 SYDVKM. This CDR3 has 13 residues. CDR3 sequence: CASWRGQAGELFF. The CDR3 DNA reads as TGTGCCAGCTGGCGGGGGCAGGCCGGGGAGCTGTTTTTT.